Listed below are T cell receptor beta chains from one sample, sequenced in a study of T cell changes during pregnancy in multiple sclerosis. Method: immunoSEQ multiplex PCR; TCRdb's copy keeps in-frame clones and lacks some. The repertoire holds roughly 42,000 clones, approximately 91% seen once, with 6.5% to 8.5% in the top ten. Sequences were derived from CD8+ T cells from peripheral blood mononuclear cells, sampled in the third trimester of pregnancy. Every receptor here comes from a female donor with multiple sclerosis, enrolled in a pregnancy study. CDR3s include the opening cysteine and the closing phenylalanine or tryptophan. D genes are given only for firm matches. For some rows the clone size is stated as once, few or many, or as a class when expanded; others skip it.

clone_size	d_call	v_call	j_call	cdr3_nt	cdr3_aa
NA	TRBD2	TRBV19	TRBJ2-1	TGTGCCAGTAGTATGGTAAACCTGGTTGGACTAGCGGATAATGAGCAGTTCTTC	CASSMVNLVGLADNEQFF
few	NA	TRBV19	TRBJ1-6	TGTGCCAGTAGTATTGGAGGGTACCCTAATTCACCCCTCCACTTT	CASSIGGYPNSPLHF
few	NA	TRBV19	TRBJ1-1	TGTGCCAGTAGTATGACAGAGAACACTGAAGCTTTCTTT	CASSMTENTEAFF
once	NA	TRBV10-3	TRBJ1-1	TGTGCCATCAGTGAGTCTAGGACACCCGTAGGGGTGGGCACTGAAGCTTTCTTT	CAISESRTPVGVGTEAFF
NA	NA	TRBV5-4	TRBJ1-1	TGTGCCAGCAGCGACCCGACACGGAACACTGAAGCTTTCTTT	CASSDPTRNTEAFF
NA	NA	TRBV7-9	TRBJ2-7	TGTGCCAGCGAAACTAGGTACTACGAGCAGTACTTC	CASETRYYEQYF
NA	TRBD1	TRBV28	TRBJ1-2	TGTGCCAGCAGTACTTTGGACCGGACAGGTCAAGCCTTTAACTATGGCTACACCTTC	CASSTLDRTGQAFNYGYTF
once	TRBD1	TRBV27	TRBJ2-7	TGTGCCAGCAGTTTAGACAGGGCAGCCGAGCAGTACTTC	CASSLDRAAEQYF
NA	TRBD1	TRBV6-5	TRBJ2-7	TGTGCCAGCAGCCTAGGGGGCCCGGGCTCCTACGAGCAGTACTTC	CASSLGGPGSYEQYF
few	NA	TRBV29-1	TRBJ2-7	TGCAGCGTTGAAGCCGGGAGCTCCTACGAGCAGTACTTC	CSVEAGSSYEQYF
NA	TRBD2	TRBV7-9	TRBJ2-1	TGTGCCAGCAGCTTCATCCTAGCGGATTACAATGAGCAGTTCTTC	CASSFILADYNEQFF
NA	TRBD2	TRBV4-1	TRBJ2-3	TGCGCCAGCAGCCGAATAGCGGGGGAGGGGGATACGCAGTATTTT	CASSRIAGEGDTQYF
few	TRBD1	TRBV6-5	TRBJ1-2	TGTGCCAGCAGTTACGATATGGGACAGGGCCTCGATGGCTACACCTTC	CASSYDMGQGLDGYTF
NA	TRBD1	TRBV28	TRBJ1-3	TGTGCCAGCAGTTTTGGGCAGGGGGGCTCTGGAAACACCATATATTTT	CASSFGQGGSGNTIYF
NA	TRBD1	TRBV5-1	TRBJ1-1	TGCGCCAGCAGCCCCGGACAGGATCAAGCTTTCTTT	CASSPGQDQAFF
once	TRBD1	TRBV6-5	TRBJ2-7	TGTGCCAGCAGTTACCGACAGGGGGCTATCTACGAGCAGTACTTC	CASSYRQGAIYEQYF
few	NA	TRBV6-1	TRBJ2-3	TGTGCCAGCAGTGAAACCCTAGAGGGCACAGATACGCAGTATTTT	CASSETLEGTDTQYF
NA	TRBD1	TRBV4-1	TRBJ1-1	TGCGCCAGCAGCCCTTCGGAGGGGGCCATGAACACTGAAGCTTTCTTT	CASSPSEGAMNTEAFF
NA	NA	TRBV7-8	TRBJ1-1	TGTGCCAGCAGCTTAAGAGACATTATGAACACTGAAGCTTTCTTT	CASSLRDIMNTEAFF
once	NA	TRBV6-5	TRBJ1-5	TGTGCCAGCAGTTACTCGAGAGGAGGGGAAAACGCGCCCCAGCATTTT	CASSYSRGGENAPQHF
NA	NA	TRBV13	TRBJ2-7	TGTGCCAGCAGCTTAGGATCAACCTACGAGCAGTACTTC	CASSLGSTYEQYF
NA	TRBD2	TRBV14	TRBJ2-1	TGTGCCAGCAGCCAAGATCATGTTAGCGGGGGGGCCTACAATGAGCAGTTCTTC	CASSQDHVSGGAYNEQFF
NA	TRBD1	TRBV6-5	TRBJ2-2	TGTGCCATAGGGGGACAGTCAACCGGGGAGCTGTTTTTT	CAIGGQSTGELFF
once	NA	TRBV7-2	TRBJ1-1	TGTGCCAGCACCACATGGGGGGGGGATGGAGCTTTCTTT	CASTTWGGDGAFF
NA	NA	TRBV21-1	TRBJ1-6	TGTGCTAGAGACAGCGGGGAGAAAAGCTCCTATAATTCACCCCTCCACTTT	CARDSGEKSSYNSPLHF
few	TRBD1	TRBV6-4	TRBJ1-2	TGTGCCAGCAGTGACGCCCCGGGACAGGGGGCGCAAGGCTACACCTTC	CASSDAPGQGAQGYTF
once	NA	TRBV19	TRBJ2-1	TGTGCCAGTAGTATAGATATGGGGGGTAATGAGCAGTTCTTC	CASSIDMGGNEQFF
NA	NA	TRBV7-9	TRBJ2-2	TGTGCCAGCAGCTTGTCAGTCAACACCGGGGAGCTGTTTTTT	CASSLSVNTGELFF
NA	NA	TRBV9	TRBJ2-3	TGTGCCAGCAGCGTAGACAGGGAAGGCGGAGAAGATACGCAGTATTTT	CASSVDREGGEDTQYF
NA	NA	TRBV7-9	TRBJ2-7	TGTGCCAGCAGCCACATCTCCGACGAGCAGTACTTC	CASSHISDEQYF
NA	NA	TRBV11-2	TRBJ1-4	TGTGCCAGCAGCTTAAGGTGGCAGGGTCCCACAACTAATGAAAAACTGTTTTTT	CASSLRWQGPTTNEKLFF
few	NA	TRBV6-4	TRBJ2-2	TGTGCCAGCAGTGACGGGACAAACACCGGGGAGCTGTTTTTT	CASSDGTNTGELFF
NA	NA	TRBV27	TRBJ1-5	TGTGCCAGCAGCAACCTAGGTAGCAATCAGCCCCAGCATTTT	CASSNLGSNQPQHF
NA	TRBD2	TRBV11-2	TRBJ2-7	TGTGCCAGCAGCTGGGGGAGTAGCGGGGTTTACGAGCAGTACTTC	CASSWGSSGVYEQYF
NA	NA	TRBV5-1	TRBJ1-1	TGCGCCAGCAGCTTGGACAGCGAAGCTTTCTTT	CASSLDSEAFF